Sequencing of this TCR beta chain was carried out in a study of type 1 and type 2 diabetes patients. Germline V CDR1 and CDR2: SGHTA, FQGNSA. Trimming removed 4 bases from V and 1 base from J, with 9 bases in between. This CDR3 region has 14 residues. Genomic DNA was the PCR template. The TCR beta CDR3 region was amplified using 30 forward and 13 reverse primers. A single record per CDR3 protein comes from TCRdb applying MiXCR to the multiplex PCR reads. The sample consists of 250,000 to 300,000 distinct CDR3 sequences, more than 45% of them appearing once. This sequence joins TRBV7-2 and TRBJ2-3; D tentatively reads TRBD1 or TRBD2 (5 bases each). The sequenced sample consisted of peripheral blood mononuclear cells (PBMCs). The clonotype originates from a young man with type 2 diabetes. CDR3 sequence: CASSSPGRTDTQYF. In nucleotides, the CDR3 is TGTGCCAGCAGCTCACCGGGACGCACAGATACGCAGTATTTT.